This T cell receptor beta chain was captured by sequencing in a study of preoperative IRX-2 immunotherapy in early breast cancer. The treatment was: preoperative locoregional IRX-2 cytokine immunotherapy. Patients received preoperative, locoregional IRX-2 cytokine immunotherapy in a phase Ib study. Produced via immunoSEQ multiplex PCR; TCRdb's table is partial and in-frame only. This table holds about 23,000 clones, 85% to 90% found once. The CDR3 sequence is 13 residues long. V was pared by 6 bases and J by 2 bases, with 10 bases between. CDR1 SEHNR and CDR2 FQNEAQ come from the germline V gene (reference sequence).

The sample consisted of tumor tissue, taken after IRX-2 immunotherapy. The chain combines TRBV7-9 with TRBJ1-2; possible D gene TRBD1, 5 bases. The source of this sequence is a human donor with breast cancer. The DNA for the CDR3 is TGTGCCAGCAGTTTCGGACAAAACTATGGCTACACCTTC. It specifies CASSFGQNYGYTF.